The 20 T cell receptor beta chains listed next were all sequenced from one sample in a study of shared clonotypes between healthy human individuals (dated by TCRdb to the early 2020s). To prepare the library, the immunoSEQ multiplex PCR assay was applied. Here the immuneACCESS table is served through TCRdb, limited to in-frame sequences with V and J called. Missing clones are a known gap in these copies; in checked studies unresolved V genes cover under half, and the rest lacks a known reason. The sample yields a few million clones; roughly 93% were counted once. Together, the top ten hold about 1.6% of the sample. CD8 naive samples were CD45RO-negative cells positively selected for CCR7, giving a CD45RA+CCR7+ population that excluded TemRA cells. Sequencing input: naive CD8+ T cells from PBMCs. In the paper's terms, the cell subset or site label means: CD45RA+CCR7+. The source of these receptors is a young man in good health. Some clones in this sample may be carry-over from other donors' samples.

Notes on this clone: Additional DNA sequences in this sample encode the identical CDR3. The chain carries TRBV27 and TRBJ2-7, with D tentatively TRBD1 or TRBD2 (5 bases each). V was shortened by 6 bases and J by 3 bases, with 12 bases between the two germline ends. CDR3 size: 13 residues. Germline-derived CDR1 and CDR2 are MNHEY and SMNVEV (reference sequence). The CDR3 sequence: CASSFGGLYEQYF. The CDR3 DNA is TGTGCCAGCAGCTTTGGGGGTCTCTACGAGCAGTACTTC.

The rearrangement links TRBV5-4 to TRBJ2-7; 7 nucleotides align to TRBD1. The trim removed 2 bases at V and 3 bases at J, leaving 8 bases unmatched. Germline V gene sequence: CDR1 SGHNT, CDR2 YYREEE (reference sequence). This CDR3 has 15 residues. CDR3 in amino acids: CASSLQGKLGYEQYF. The DNA for the CDR3 is TGTGCCAGCAGCTTACAGGGGAAATTGGGCTACGAGCAGTACTTC.

This sequence joins TRBV7-2 and TRBJ2-1; 11 nucleotides agree with TRBD2. This CDR3 has 16 residues. V lost 3 bases and J lost 8; bases outside the gene matches: 9. CDR1 and CDR2 (germline): SGHTA, FQGNSA. In DNA form, the CDR3 reads TGTGCCAGCAGCTTCCCAATAGCGGGAGGGCAATATGAGCAGTTCTTC. As protein: CASSFPIAGGQYEQFF.

The chain employs TRBV13 and TRBJ1-2; perhaps TRBD1 as D (5 bases). The CDR3 has 14 amino acids. Trimming removed 10 bases from V and 2 bases from J, with 17 bases in between. Germline CDR1 and CDR2: PRHDT and FYEKMQ (reference sequence). The CDR3 region is CATQAPEGNYGYTF. The CDR3 nucleotides are TGTGCCACCCAAGCCCCTGAGGGGAACTATGGCTACACCTTC.

This chain joins TRBV19 and TRBJ2-7; unclear D gene. Trimming removed 6 bases at V and 0 bases at J, with 12 bases between. Germline loops: CDR1 LNHDA, CDR2 SQIVND (reference sequence). The length of the CDR3 is 14 residues. The CDR3 DNA reads TGTGCCAGTAGAGCGACACCGGACTCCTACGAGCAGTACTTC. Translation gives CASRATPDSYEQYF.

This chain connects TRBV27 to TRBJ2-1, with no clear D. CDR1 MNHEY and CDR2 SMNVEV come from the germline V gene (reference sequence). Trimming took off 1 base at V and 6 bases at J, with 7 bases between the two ends. This CDR3 spans 13 amino acids. CDR3 sequence: CASSLWGPNEQFF. DNA of the CDR3: TGTGCCAGCAGTTTATGGGGTCCCAATGAGCAGTTCTTC.

V and J are TRBV7-9 and TRBJ2-1, with unresolved D. Per the germline V gene, CDR1 is SEHNR and CDR2 is FQNEAQ (reference sequence). The CDR3 has 16 amino acids. Trimming removed 1 base from V and 0 bases from J, with 10 bases in between. For the CDR3, the DNA is TGTGCCAGCAGCTTAGGTCCGGTGAGCTCCTACAATGAGCAGTTCTTC. Protein product: CASSLGPVSSYNEQFF.

The chain carries TRBV11-2 and TRBJ2-7, with unresolved D. In germline, CDR1 is SGHAT, CDR2 FQNNGV. The CDR3 is 13 residues long. The V and J ends lost 5 bases and 4 bases respectively, with 12 bases between them. The CDR3 protein is CASSAGRLYEQYF. CDR3 in DNA: TGTGCCAGCAGCGCAGGACGTTTGTACGAGCAGTACTTC. The full variable domain, completed using reference TRBV11-2 and TRBJ2-7, is EAGVAQSPRYKIIEKRQSVAFWCNPISGHATLYWYQQILGQGPKLLIQFQNNGVVDDSQLPKDRFSAERLKGVDSTLKIQPAKLEDSAVYLCASSAGRLYEQYFGPGTRLTVT.

In the case of this clone: The sample has other DNA sequences that encode this CDR3 too. The chain uses TRBV9 and TRBJ2-1; D may correspond to TRBD1 or TRBD2 (5 bases each). The germline gives CDR1 SGDLS, CDR2 YYNGEE. The CDR3 has 11 amino acids. V lost 2 bases, J lost 10 bases, and 7 bases lay in between. For the CDR3, the DNA is TGTGCCAGCAGCGTGGGACGGGAGCAGTTCTTC. It yields the protein CASSVGREQFF.

The CDR3: CASSRWTGDNTEAFF. The CDR3 DNA reads TGTGCCAGCAGCCGTTGGACAGGGGATAACACTGAAGCTTTCTTT. This rearrangement joins TRBV7-9 to TRBJ1-1, with 9 bases aligning to TRBD1. V gave up 5 bases and J gave up 2 bases; unmatched junction bases: 6. The CDR3 loop spans 15 amino acids. CDR1 is SEHNR and CDR2 is FQNEAQ in the germline V gene (reference sequence).

The gene calls are TRBV15 and TRBJ2-1, with 12 bases matching TRBD2. The CDR3 runs to 14 residues. The V gene end was trimmed by 5 bases and the J gene end by 9 bases; junction bases not matched to a gene: 5. Germline V lookup: CDR1 LNHNV, CDR2 YYDKDF (reference sequence). The CDR3 DNA is TGTGCCACCAGCTACGCTAGCGGGAGGGGTGAGCAGTTCTTC. The encoded protein is CATSYASGRGEQFF.

The chain carries TRBV7-3 and TRBJ2-1; a possible D gene is TRBD2 (6 bases). Trimming cost V 5 bases and J 6 bases, with 23 bases left between them. The length of the CDR3 is 17 residues. Per germline, CDR1 SGHTA and CDR2 FQGTGA. The CDR3 sequence: CASSPYLATEGFNEQFF. Written as DNA, the CDR3 is TGTGCCAGCAGCCCCTACCTAGCGACTGAAGGGTTCAATGAGCAGTTCTTC.

V usage is TRBV19 and J usage is TRBJ2-7; 10 bases line up with TRBD2. V was clipped by 5 bases and J by 4 bases; unmatched bases: 8. The CDR3 is made up of 15 amino acids. CDR1 and CDR2 from the germline V gene are LNHDA and SQIVND (reference sequence). The CDR3, as DNA: TGTGCCAGTAGTGTCGGGACTAGCGTGCGGTACGAGCAGTACTTC. Translated, it gives CASSVGTSVRYEQYF. Variable domain in full (rest from reference TRBV19 and TRBJ2-7): DGGITQSPKYLFRKEGQNVTLSCEQNLNHDAMYWYRQDPGQGLRLIYYSQIVNDFQKGDIAEGYSVSREKKESFPLTVTSAQKNPTAFYLCASSVGTSVRYEQYFGPGTRLTVT.

Only one count was recorded for this clone. The V call is TRBV7-9, the J call TRBJ1-1; D gene ambiguous. CDR3 length: 12 amino acids. CDR1 SEHNR and CDR2 FQNEAQ come from the germline V gene (reference sequence). Trimming removed 2 bases at V and 8 bases at J, with 9 bases between. Here the CDR3 reads CASSLYGEEAFF. For the CDR3, the DNA is TGTGCCAGCAGCTTATATGGAGAAGAAGCTTTCTTT.

This sequence joins TRBV11-2 and TRBJ2-7; 7 nucleotides line up with TRBD1. Germline V gene data show CDR1 as SGHAT and CDR2 as FQNNGV. The J segment lost 5 bases and the V segment lost 2 bases, leaving 15 bases of the junction unmatched. The CDR3 is 17 amino acids. In DNA, the CDR3 is TGTGCCAGCAGCTTAAGGCCGACCAAAGGGGGCGGCGACGAGCAGTACTTC. It translates to CASSLRPTKGGGDEQYF.

The chain combines TRBV9 with TRBJ2-7, with 10 positions matching TRBD2. Germline V CDR1 and CDR2: SGDLS, YYNGEE. This CDR3 is built from 15 residues. Trimming cost V 0 bases and J 2 bases; bases outside gene matches: 2. CDR3 protein: CASSVASGRAYEQYF. CDR3 DNA: TGTGCCAGCAGCGTAGCTAGCGGGAGAGCCTACGAGCAGTACTTC.

The rearrangement joins TRBV5-8 to TRBJ2-7; D is unresolved. V was trimmed by 0 bases and J by 1 base, leaving 8 bases between them. Germline V gene sequence: CDR1 SGHTS, CDR2 YDEGEE. The CDR3 extends over 14 amino acids. CDR3: CASSLVPQSYEQYF. The CDR3, as DNA: TGTGCCAGCAGCTTGGTCCCCCAGTCCTACGAGCAGTACTTC.

This rearrangement joins TRBV29-1 to TRBJ2-2; 7 nucleotides agree with TRBD2. The length of the CDR3 is 16 residues. Germline-derived CDR1 and CDR2 are SQVTM and ANQGSEA. V was clipped by 0 bases and J by 4 bases; unmatched bases: 8. The CDR3 reads CSVEDPGGRGTGELFF. The CDR3 coding sequence is TGCAGCGTTGAAGATCCCGGCGGGAGAGGCACCGGGGAGCTGTTTTTT.

V usage is TRBV19 and J usage is TRBJ2-3, with D tentatively TRBD1 or TRBD2 (5 bases each). The V and J ends lost 0 bases and 0 bases respectively, with 10 bases between them. CDR1 is LNHDA, CDR2 SQIVND, per germline (reference sequence). CDR3 size: 16 residues. The DNA of the CDR3 is TGTGCCAGTAGTATAGATCTATGGGACAGCACAGATACGCAGTATTTT. Its protein is CASSIDLWDSTDTQYF.

This chain joins TRBV19 and TRBJ1-1; D call uncertain. The CDR3 runs to 14 residues. V was pared by 0 bases and J by 0 bases, with 5 bases between. Per the germline V gene, CDR1 is LNHDA and CDR2 is SQIVND (reference sequence). The CDR3: CASSIDDVNTEAFF. The DNA of the CDR3 is TGTGCCAGTAGTATAGATGACGTGAACACTGAAGCTTTCTTT. Variable domain in full (rest from reference TRBV19 and TRBJ1-1): DGGITQSPKYLFRKEGQNVTLSCEQNLNHDAMYWYRQDPGQGLRLIYYSQIVNDFQKGDIAEGYSVSREKKESFPLTVTSAQKNPTAFYLCASSIDDVNTEAFFGQGTRLTVV.